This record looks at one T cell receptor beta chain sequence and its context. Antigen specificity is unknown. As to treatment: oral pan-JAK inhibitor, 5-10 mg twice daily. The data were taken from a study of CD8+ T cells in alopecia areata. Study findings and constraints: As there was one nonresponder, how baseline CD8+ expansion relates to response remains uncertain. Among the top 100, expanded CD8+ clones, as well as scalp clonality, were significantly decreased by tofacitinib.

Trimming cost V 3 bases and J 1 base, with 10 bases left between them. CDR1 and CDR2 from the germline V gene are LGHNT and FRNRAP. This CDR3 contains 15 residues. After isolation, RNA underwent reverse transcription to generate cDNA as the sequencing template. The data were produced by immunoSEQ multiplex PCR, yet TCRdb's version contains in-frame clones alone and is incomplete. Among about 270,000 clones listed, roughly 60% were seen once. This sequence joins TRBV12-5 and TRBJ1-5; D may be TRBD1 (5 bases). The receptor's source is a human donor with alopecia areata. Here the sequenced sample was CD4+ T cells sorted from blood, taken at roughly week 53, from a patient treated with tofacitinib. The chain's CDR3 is CASGFTGGSNQPQHF. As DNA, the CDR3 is TGTGCTAGTGGTTTTACCGGGGGGAGCAATCAGCCCCAGCATTTT. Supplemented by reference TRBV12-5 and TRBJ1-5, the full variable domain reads DARVTQTPRHKVTEMGQEVTMRCQPILGHNTVFWYRQTMMQGLELLAYFRNRAPLDDSGMPKDRFSAEMPDATLATLKIQPSEPRDSAVYFCASGFTGGSNQPQHFGDGTRLSIL.